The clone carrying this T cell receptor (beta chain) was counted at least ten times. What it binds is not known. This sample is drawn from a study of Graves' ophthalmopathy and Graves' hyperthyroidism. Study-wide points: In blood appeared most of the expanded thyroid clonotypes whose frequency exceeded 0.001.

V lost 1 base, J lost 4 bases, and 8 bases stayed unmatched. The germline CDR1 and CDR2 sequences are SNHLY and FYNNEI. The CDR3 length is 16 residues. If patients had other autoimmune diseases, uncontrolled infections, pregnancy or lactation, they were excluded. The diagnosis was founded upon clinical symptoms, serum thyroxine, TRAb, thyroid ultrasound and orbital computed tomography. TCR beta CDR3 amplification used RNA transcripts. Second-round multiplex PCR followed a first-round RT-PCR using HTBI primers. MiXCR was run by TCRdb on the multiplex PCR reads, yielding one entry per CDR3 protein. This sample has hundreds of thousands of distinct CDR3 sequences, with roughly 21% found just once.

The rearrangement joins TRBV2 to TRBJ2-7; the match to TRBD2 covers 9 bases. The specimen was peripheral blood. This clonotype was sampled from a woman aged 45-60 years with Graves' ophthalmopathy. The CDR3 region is CASSEGLAGFGYEQYF. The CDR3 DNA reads TGTGCCAGCAGTGAAGGGCTAGCGGGATTCGGGTACGAGCAGTACTTC.